The clone carrying this TCR beta chain is classed as medium-sized by frequency. Its target is unknown. This specimen comes from a study of CXCR3-negative and CXCR3-positive naive CD8 T cells. This CDR3 has 15 amino acids. Germline loops: CDR1 DFQATT, CDR2 SNEGSKA (reference sequence). Each TRB cDNA library was prepared by 5' RACE (with UMI labels). TCRdb re-called the 5' RACE reads and catalogs CDR3 proteins one per entry, DNA excluded. The repertoire table contains 4,000 or so distinct CDR3 sequences. Study-level points and caveats: Memory cells showed distinct TRBV-TRBJ patterns, while the two naive subsets matched. The authors found comparable surface CD5 between naive subsets and inferred TCR strength from TRB CDR3 properties.

The TCR was taken from a human donor in good health. Some clones in this sample may be carry-over from other donors' samples. Sequences were obtained from naive CXCR3- CD8+ T cells from blood. Stated subset: CD45RO-CCR7+CD27+CD95- naive CD8+ T cells lacking CXCR3 (TNR3-). The chain joins TRBV20-1 to TRBJ2-5; as DNA is missing, the TRBD2 call by TCRdb cannot be tested. CDR3 sequence reads: CSASGGAGYQETQYF.